This TCR beta chain was recovered during a study of regulatory T cells in long-lasting Graves disease. Study-wide results and caveats: Whereas new patients shared 966 public clonotypes, persistent patients shared more, at about 3,000.

Arm-PCR of CDR3 regions and iRepertoire HTBI primers were used to build TCR beta libraries. TCRdb analysed the multiplex PCR reads with MiXCR anew, one entry per CDR3 protein. The sample contains approximately 400,000 distinct CDR3 sequences, about 16% of which appear only once. Time point defined: newly diagnosed GD, antithyroid drugs for less than 3 months. Extracted RNA from PBMCs served as the source of the TCR library. This CDR3 is built from 16 residues. CDR1 is SQVTM and CDR2 is ANQGSEA in the germline V gene. Points on this clonotype: Its cognate antigen is unknown. It may be a read error: a sequence one base away is much more abundant.

In addition, the sample was reused for a study of T cells in Graves' hyperthyroidism and ophthalmopathy. This second study says: Disease duration under 2 months; hyperthyroidism patients were aged 18 to 65. By a 13 V-J model, ophthalmopathy was set apart from stable hyperthyroidism.

Sequences were derived from peripheral blood mononuclear cells (PBMCs), sampled at new diagnosis, from a patient treated with antithyroid drugs. The chain combines TRBV29-1 with TRBJ2-7; 12 bases are a match to TRBD2. This TCR was recovered from a woman aged 25 to 39 with Graves disease. In DNA form, the CDR3 reads TGCAGCGTTGGACTAGCGGGAGTGGGAGGTTCCTGCGAGCAGTACTTC. Translated, it gives CSVGLAGVGGSCEQYF.